The rows below give T cell receptor beta chains drawn from one sample of a study of blood T cells in healthy people across ages. One entry per CDR3 protein, called by TCRdb with MiXCR from the 5' RACE reads. The sample consists of roughly 570,000 distinct CDR3 sequences, 25% to 30% of them appearing once. Sequenced: blood. The receptors were gathered from a woman in her 70s in good health. CDR3s include the opening cysteine and the closing phenylalanine or tryptophan. Each record gives: D gene, V gene, J gene, clone size, CDR3 protein, CDR3 DNA. The D gene is left open where the match is weak. Not every row has a clone size; where given, it reads once, few, many or a size class.

.	TRBV7-2	TRBJ2-1	.	CASSLVATRGDNEQFF	TGTGCCAGCAGCTTAGTCGCGACTAGGGGGGACAATGAGCAGTTCTTC
TRBD2	TRBV9	TRBJ2-1	.	CASSSNIAGLIFF	TGTGCCAGCAGCTCTAACATAGCGGGGCTCATTTTCTTC
TRBD1	TRBV12-3/TRBV12-4	TRBJ1-1	.	CASSLDRDRAGTEAFF	TGTGCCAGCAGTTTAGATAGGGACAGGGCAGGCACTGAAGCTTTCTTT
.	TRBV6-2/TRBV6-3	TRBJ2-7	.	CASSYRTFSYEQYF	TGTGCCAGCAGTTACAGGACCTTCTCCTACGAGCAGTACTTC
.	TRBV3-1	TRBJ1-3	.	CASTHAGSTIYF	TGTGCCAGCACCCACGCGGGAAGTACCATATATTTT
TRBD2	TRBV4-3	TRBJ2-2	few	CASSQRLAYTGELFF	TGCGCCAGCAGCCAGCGACTAGCGTACACCGGGGAGCTGTTTTTT
.	TRBV12-3/TRBV12-4	TRBJ2-5	many	CASNRNRQETQYF	TGTGCCAGCAACCGGAACAGACAAGAGACCCAGTACTTC
TRBD1	TRBV10-3	TRBJ1-6	few	CAISESDRGGSPLHF	TGCGCCATCAGTGAGTCGGACAGGGGAGGATCACCCCTCCACTTT
TRBD2	TRBV7-8	TRBJ2-3	few	CASSSHSAGGSDTQYF	TGTGCCAGCAGCTCTCACTCAGCGGGGGGATCAGATACGCAGTATTTT
.	TRBV6-1	TRBJ1-4	.	CASRTGPTLQEKLFF	TGTGCCAGCAGAACCGGCCCCACGTTGCAGGAAAAACTGTTTTTT
TRBD1	TRBV4-3	TRBJ1-4	.	CASSQRYRGEKLFF	TGCGCCAGCAGCCAGAGATACAGGGGGGAAAAACTGTTTTTT
.	TRBV12-3/TRBV12-4	TRBJ2-6	.	CASSLRHRASSGANVLTF	TGTGCCAGCAGTTTAAGGCACAGAGCCAGCTCTGGGGCCAACGTCCTGACTTTC
.	TRBV2	TRBJ2-1	.	CASKVDWLSYNEQFF	TGTGCCAGCAAAGTCGACTGGCTCTCCTACAATGAGCAGTTCTTC
TRBD1	TRBV25-1	TRBJ2-2	.	CASSEQGALTGELFF	TGTGCCAGCAGTGAGCAGGGGGCGCTGACCGGGGAGCTGTTTTTT
TRBD2	TRBV19	TRBJ2-1	few	CASKLASSYNEQFF	TGTGCCAGTAAACTAGCGAGCTCCTACAATGAGCAGTTCTTC
TRBD2	TRBV7-3	TRBJ2-1	few	CASSLASGTPHNEQFF	TGTGCCAGCAGCCTCGCTAGCGGGACCCCCCACAATGAGCAGTTCTTC
TRBD1	TRBV6-1	TRBJ2-7	few	CASEGQADEQYF	TGTGCCAGCGAGGGACAGGCCGACGAGCAGTACTTC
.	TRBV5-1	TRBJ1-2	.	CASSPGAGGKWGYTF	TGCGCCAGCAGCCCTGGCGCGGGAGGGAAGTGGGGCTACACCTTC
.	TRBV24-1	TRBJ2-7	.	CATSDSGSTYEQYF	TGTGCCACCAGTGATTCCGGGTCTACCTACGAGCAGTACTTC
.	TRBV7-2	TRBJ2-7	few	CASSLVGMYEQYF	TGTGCCAGCAGCTTAGTGGGAATGTACGAGCAGTACTTC
.	TRBV7-9	TRBJ2-7	.	CASGPAGQYYEQYF	TGTGCCAGCGGCCCTGCGGGACAGTACTACGAGCAGTACTTC
TRBD1	TRBV5-1	TRBJ1-2	many	CASSDRDREDGDGYTF	TGCGCCAGCAGCGACCGGGACAGGGAAGATGGTGATGGCTACACCTTC
.	TRBV4-3	TRBJ1-1	many	CASSQDRAYEAFF	TGCGCCAGCAGCCAAGATAGGGCTTATGAAGCTTTCTTT
.	TRBV10-3	TRBJ2-1	few	CAISESGSGRGSTEQFF	TGTGCCATCAGTGAGTCTGGGAGCGGCAGGGGATCTACGGAGCAGTTCTTC
.	TRBV5-8	TRBJ2-7	few	CASSLSGHSYEQYF	TGTGCCAGCAGCTTGTCGGGACATAGCTACGAGCAGTACTTC